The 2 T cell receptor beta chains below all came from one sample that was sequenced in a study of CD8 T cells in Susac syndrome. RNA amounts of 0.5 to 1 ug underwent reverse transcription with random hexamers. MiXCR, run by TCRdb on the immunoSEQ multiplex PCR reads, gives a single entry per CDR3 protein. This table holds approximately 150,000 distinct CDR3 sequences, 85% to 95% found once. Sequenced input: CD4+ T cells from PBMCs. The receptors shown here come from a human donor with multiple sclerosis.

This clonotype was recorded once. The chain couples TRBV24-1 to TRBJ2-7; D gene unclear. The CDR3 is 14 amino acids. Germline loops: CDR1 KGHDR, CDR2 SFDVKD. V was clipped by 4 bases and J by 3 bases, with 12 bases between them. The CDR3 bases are TGTGCCACCAGTGAGGGGAACGGTTTCTACGAGCAGTACTTC. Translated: CATSEGNGFYEQYF.

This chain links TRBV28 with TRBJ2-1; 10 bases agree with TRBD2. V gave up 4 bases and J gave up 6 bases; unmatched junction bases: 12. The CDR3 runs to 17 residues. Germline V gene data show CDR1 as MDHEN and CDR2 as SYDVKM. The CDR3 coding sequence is TGTGCCAGCAGTTCCTCCTGGGGTAGCGGGAGGCCCAATGAGCAGTTCTTC. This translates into CASSSSWGSGRPNEQFF.